Listed below are T cell receptor beta chains from one sample, sequenced in a study of cytomegalovirus exposure and HLA in healthy donors. Profiled with immunoSEQ multiplex PCR; TCRdb holds only in-frame clones, not every one. Of about 130,000 clones listed, roughly nine tenths were seen once; the top ten hold approximately 10%. The sequenced sample was PBMCs. The receptor source for this set is a young woman in good health and CMV-seropositive. CDR3s include the opening cysteine and the closing phenylalanine or tryptophan. A D gene is named only where the DNA matches it firmly. Rows may omit the clone size; those that give it use once, few, many or a size class.

J: TRBJ1-5; V: TRBV10-3; D: .; size: once; CDR3: CAISELGGSNQPQHF; DNA: TGTGCCATCAGTGAGCTAGGGGGAAGCAATCAGCCCCAGCATTTT
J: TRBJ2-3; V: TRBV19; D: TRBD2; size: .; CDR3: CASRPRGGGTDTQYF; DNA: TGTGCCAGTAGACCCCGGGGGGGCGGCACAGATACGCAGTATTTT
J: TRBJ1-2; V: TRBV6-1; D: TRBD1; size: .; CDR3: CASSETGVVSYYGYTF; DNA: TGTGCCAGCAGTGAGACAGGGGTAGTCTCTTACTATGGCTACACCTTC
J: TRBJ2-2; V: TRBV18; D: TRBD1; size: .; CDR3: CASSPRDRGFTGELFF; DNA: TGTGCCAGCTCACCACGAGACAGGGGATTCACCGGGGAGCTGTTTTTT
J: TRBJ2-1; V: TRBV4-1; D: .; size: .; CDR3: CASSQVQAGEQFF; DNA: TGCGCCAGCAGCCAAGTCCAGGCGGGTGAGCAGTTCTTC
J: TRBJ1-5; V: TRBV2; D: TRBD1; size: .; CDR3: CASSSGQANQPQHF; DNA: TGTGCCAGCAGCTCGGGACAGGCCAATCAGCCCCAGCATTTT
J: TRBJ2-2; V: TRBV19; D: .; size: .; CDR3: CATNRAQRDTGELFF; DNA: TGTGCCACGAACAGGGCTCAGCGAGACACCGGGGAGCTGTTTTTT
J: TRBJ2-5; V: TRBV27; D: .; size: .; CDR3: CASSLSGGWLETQYF; DNA: TGTGCCAGCAGTTTATCCGGGGGATGGTTAGAGACCCAGTACTTC
J: TRBJ2-5; V: TRBV13; D: TRBD2; size: .; CDR3: CASSWRGTAPLKTQYF; DNA: TGTGCCAGCAGCTGGCGGGGGACTGCGCCGTTGAAGACCCAGTACTTC
J: TRBJ1-1; V: TRBV10-3; D: .; size: .; CDR3: CAISTGGKREAFF; DNA: TGTGCCATCTCTACGGGGGGCAAACGTGAAGCTTTCTTT
J: TRBJ1-2; V: TRBV27; D: .; size: .; CDR3: CASRKHLISGDYGYTF; DNA: TGTGCCAGCCGCAAACACCTGATTTCTGGAGACTATGGCTACACCTTC
J: TRBJ2-7; V: TRBV6-5; D: TRBD1; size: .; CDR3: CASSFPGTVYEQYF; DNA: TGTGCCAGCAGTTTTCCCGGGACAGTCTACGAGCAGTACTTC
J: TRBJ1-4; V: TRBV27; D: .; size: .; CDR3: CASTSRGSTNEKLFF; DNA: TGTGCCAGCACCTCACGGGGGTCAACTAATGAAAAACTGTTTTTT
J: TRBJ2-1; V: TRBV6-7; D: TRBD2; size: once; CDR3: CASSYPTRGFGVDNEQFF; DNA: TGTGCCAGCAGTTACCCGACGCGGGGGTTCGGCGTGGACAATGAGCAGTTCTTC
J: TRBJ2-5; V: TRBV4-3; D: TRBD2; size: .; CDR3: CASSQALADQETQYF; DNA: TGCGCCAGCAGCCAAGCGCTAGCGGATCAAGAGACCCAGTACTTC
J: TRBJ1-4; V: TRBV6-1; D: .; size: .; CDR3: CASSEGGGKDEKLFF; DNA: TGTGCCAGCAGTGAAGGGGGGGGGAAGGATGAAAAACTGTTTTTT
J: TRBJ1-4; V: TRBV4-3; D: .; size: .; CDR3: CASSQGSTILYPLGDEKLFF; DNA: TGCGCCAGCAGCCAAGGCAGCACAATCCTATACCCACTCGGAGATGAAAAACTGTTTTTT
J: TRBJ2-1; V: TRBV27; D: .; size: few; CDR3: CASSWNRADEQFF; DNA: TGTGCCAGCAGTTGGAACCGAGCGGATGAGCAGTTCTTC
J: TRBJ2-3; V: TRBV28; D: .; size: .; CDR3: CASSLNIVRPGKTDTQYF; DNA: TGTGCCAGCAGTTTAAATATTGTGCGGCCGGGTAAAACAGATACGCAGTATTTT
J: TRBJ2-5; V: TRBV2; D: .; size: .; CDR3: CASSAAGYRLETQYF; DNA: TGTGCCAGCAGTGCGGCAGGCTACCGTTTAGAGACCCAGTACTTC
J: TRBJ2-7; V: TRBV28; D: TRBD1; size: .; CDR3: CASIQGGGSYEQYF; DNA: TGTGCCAGCATCCAAGGGGGCGGCTCCTACGAGCAGTACTTC
J: TRBJ1-4; V: TRBV4-2; D: TRBD1; size: .; CDR3: CASSQAARGLEKLFF; DNA: TGTGCCAGCAGCCAAGCGGCCAGGGGGCTTGAAAAACTGTTTTTT
J: TRBJ1-6; V: TRBV5-5; D: TRBD1; size: .; CDR3: CASSLMDRDNSPLHF; DNA: TGTGCCAGCAGCCTTATGGACAGGGATAATTCACCCCTCCACTTT
J: TRBJ1-4; V: TRBV28; D: .; size: .; CDR3: CASSQPTGRADHEKLFF; DNA: TGTGCCAGCAGCCAACCGACGGGGAGAGCGGACCATGAAAAACTGTTTTTT
J: TRBJ2-5; V: TRBV29-1; D: .; size: .; CDR3: CSVEGSSRVQETQYF; DNA: TGCAGCGTTGAAGGGTCGAGCAGGGTCCAAGAGACCCAGTACTTC
J: TRBJ1-5; V: TRBV19; D: .; size: .; CDR3: CASSTASQTATIQPQHF; DNA: TGTGCCAGTAGTACCGCGTCCCAGACAGCAACAATCCAGCCCCAGCATTTT
J: TRBJ2-5; V: TRBV28; D: TRBD2; size: .; CDR3: CASGGGGIQETQYF; DNA: TGTGCCAGCGGTGGCGGGGGGATCCAAGAGACCCAGTACTTC
J: TRBJ2-7; V: TRBV5-1; D: TRBD1; size: .; CDR3: CASNPGQGTYEQYF; DNA: TGCGCCAGCAACCCGGGACAGGGGACCTACGAGCAGTACTTC
J: TRBJ2-7; V: TRBV19; D: .; size: once; CDR3: CASSMDKTGSYEQYF; DNA: TGTGCCAGTAGTATGGATAAGACAGGATCCTACGAGCAGTACTTC
J: TRBJ2-7; V: TRBV7-2; D: .; size: .; CDR3: CASSLSYEQYF; DNA: TGTGCCAGCAGCTTATCGTACGAGCAGTACTTC
J: TRBJ1-1; V: TRBV30; D: .; size: .; CDR3: CAWSPTGVPEAFF; DNA: TGTGCCTGGAGTCCCACGGGGGTCCCTGAAGCTTTCTTT
J: TRBJ1-6; V: TRBV5-1; D: TRBD1; size: .; CDR3: CASSYTGDNSPLHF; DNA: TGCGCCAGCAGCTATACAGGGGATAATTCACCCCTCCACTTT
J: TRBJ1-6; V: TRBV15; D: .; size: .; CDR3: CATSRDSYNSPLHF; DNA: TGTGCCACCAGCAGGGACAGTTATAATTCACCCCTCCACTTT
J: TRBJ1-1; V: TRBV9; D: .; size: .; CDR3: CASSVVRDTEAFF; DNA: TGTGCCAGCAGCGTAGTCAGGGATACTGAAGCTTTCTTT
J: TRBJ2-7; V: TRBV4-2; D: TRBD2; size: .; CDR3: CASSQEAGGIYEQYF; DNA: TGTGCCAGCAGCCAGGAAGCGGGGGGGATATACGAGCAGTACTTC
J: TRBJ2-5; V: TRBV6-5; D: .; size: .; CDR3: CASSYQGGDEYF; DNA: TGTGCCAGCAGTTACCAGGGGGGCGATGAGTACTTC
J: TRBJ1-2; V: TRBV5-1; D: .; size: .; CDR3: CASSDSADYGYTF; DNA: TGCGCCAGCAGCGACAGCGCCGACTATGGCTACACCTTC
J: TRBJ2-4; V: TRBV29-1; D: .; size: .; CDR3: CSARRTPKNIQYF; DNA: TGCAGCGCCCGCCGGACTCCCAAAAACATTCAGTACTTC
J: TRBJ2-5; V: TRBV15; D: TRBD2; size: .; CDR3: CATSRDRGGGALETQYF; DNA: TGTGCCACCAGCAGAGATCGGGGCGGGGGGGCTTTAGAGACCCAGTACTTC
J: TRBJ2-1; V: TRBV19; D: TRBD2; size: .; CDR3: CASSRGELAGEQFF; DNA: TGTGCCAGTAGCCGCGGGGAACTAGCGGGTGAGCAGTTCTTC
J: TRBJ1-1; V: TRBV7-3; D: .; size: .; CDR3: CASSLSLNTEAFF; DNA: TGTGCCAGCAGCTTATCATTGAACACTGAAGCTTTCTTT
J: TRBJ2-7; V: TRBV6-4; D: TRBD2; size: .; CDR3: CASSEGTSVVGVDEQYF; DNA: TGTGCCAGCAGCGAGGGGACTAGCGTGGTGGGGGTTGACGAGCAGTACTTC
J: TRBJ2-1; V: TRBV5-4; D: TRBD2; size: .; CDR3: CASRSASGRSYNEQFF; DNA: TGTGCCAGCAGATCCGCTAGCGGGCGCTCCTACAATGAGCAGTTCTTC